This T cell receptor (beta chain) was captured by sequencing in a study of CD8 T cells in Susac syndrome. Random hexamers were used to reverse transcribe roughly 0.45 to 1 ug of RNA. TCRdb processed the immunoSEQ multiplex PCR reads anew with MiXCR; each CDR3 protein has one entry. This table holds 200,000 to 250,000 distinct CDR3 sequences, roughly 90% found once. V was pared by 5 bases and J by 4 bases, with 11 bases between. The germline CDR1 and CDR2 sequences are PRHDT and FYEKMQ (reference sequence). This CDR3 spans 13 amino acids. Sequencing was performed on CD8+ T cells from PBMCs. The chain couples TRBV13 to TRBJ1-1, with a tentative D call TRBD1 (6 bases). The TCR originated in a human donor with multiple sclerosis. The CDR3 DNA follows: TGTGCCAGCAGCGTACAGGGTATCACTGAAGCTTTCTTT. Protein sequence: CASSVQGITEAFF.